Included here is one T cell receptor (beta chain) sequence, with context. Its antigen is not identified. Expressed TCRB transcripts were sequenced after all isolated RNA was converted to cDNA. The assay was immunoSEQ multiplex PCR, and TCRdb's table has in-frame clones only and misses some. The sample has about 260,000 clones; around 22% are singletons. Sorted populations were all over 95% pure. The data derive from a study of beta chain features in type 1 diabetes. Across the study: Across the samples, some 98,000,000 sorted cells were examined in total.

Study observations and caveats: A cDNA-based sequencing approach could over-represent cells with high TCR expression. In every one of the four CD4+ subsets, TCRB CDR3s were moderately but significantly shorter in Type 1 diabetes patients.

The receptor comes from a woman aged 25-40 years with type 1 diabetes. Material for sequencing was naive CD4+ T cells from blood.

In DNA, the CDR3 is TGTGCCAGCAGCTCTAGGAAAGAGACCCAGTACTTC. This gives the protein CASSSRKETQYF. The chain uses TRBV7-9 and TRBJ2-5; D is unclear. In germline, CDR1 is SEHNR, CDR2 FQNEAQ (reference sequence). CDR3 length: 12 amino acids. Trimming took 4 bases from V and 3 from J, leaving 6 bases between them.